The 21 T cell receptor beta chains reported below all come from one sample, sequenced in a study of blood T cell repertoires in COVID-19. The protocol was immunoSEQ multiplex PCR, while the TCRdb copy is restricted to in-frame clones and leaves out a portion. The data hold fewer than 350,000 clones, with 85% to 95% observed a single time. Material: PBMCs or T cells enriched from blood (not recorded which). Receptor source: a man in his forties who had been exposed to COVID-19.

The chain recombines TRBV6-1 with TRBJ1-3, with 7 bases aligning to TRBD1. Germline trimming cut 3 bases from V and 3 bases from J; bases unmatched to any gene: 5. The CDR3 contains 15 residues. Germline V CDR1 and CDR2: MNHNS, SASEGT. The CDR3 coding sequence is TGTGCCAGCAGTGACCTAGGGGGCTTTGGAAACACCATATATTTT. This codes for CASSDLGGFGNTIYF.

The chain employs TRBV7-9 and TRBJ2-7; the match to TRBD2 covers 7 bases. Trimming at V came to 8 bases and at J to 1 base, leaving 8 bases not matched to a gene. The CDR3 totals 14 residues. Germline values: CDR1 SEHNR, CDR2 FQNEAQ (reference sequence). CDR3 bases: TGTGCCAGCGTGTCTAGCGGCCCGTCCTACGAGCAGTACTTC. Translation gives CASVSSGPSYEQYF.

The genes are TRBV30 and TRBJ1-1; TRBD1 agrees at 8 bases. Germline V lookup: CDR1 GTSNPN, CDR2 SVGIG (reference sequence). The CDR3 contains 14 residues. V was clipped by 3 bases and J by 1 base; unmatched bases: 4. CDR3 sequence reads: CAWSQGQGNTEAFF. The CDR3 nucleotides are TGTGCCTGGAGCCAAGGACAGGGGAACACTGAAGCTTTCTTT.

This chain connects TRBV10-3 to TRBJ2-7; perhaps TRBD1 as D (8 bases). The CDR3 is 14 residues long. Per the germline V gene, CDR1 is ENHRY and CDR2 is SYGVKD. Trimming pared 11 bases from V and 7 bases from J, leaving 24 bases between. CDR3 sequence (DNA): TGTGCCGCCCAAGGCACAGGGGGGAGGGGGGAGCAGTACTTC. Residues: CAAQGTGGRGEQYF.

The rearrangement joins TRBV30 to TRBJ1-4; the D gene is possibly TRBD1 (5 bases). This CDR3 spans 13 amino acids. CDR1 GTSNPN and CDR2 SVGIG come from the germline V gene (reference sequence). Trimming stripped 4 bases from V and 10 bases from J, with 16 bases between. CDR3 coding DNA: TGTGCCTGGAAAGTTATGGGGGGAGTAAAACTGTTTTTT. Protein sequence: CAWKVMGGVKLFF.

The chain recombines TRBV7-6 with TRBJ2-1; 7 bases align to TRBD2. The CDR3 length is 15 residues. After removal of 4 bases from V and 1 base from J, the junction contained 4 bases not matched to a gene. The germline V gene has CDR1 SGHVS and CDR2 FNYEAQ. The CDR3 loop is CASSSLAVSYNEQFF. CDR3 DNA: TGTGCCAGCAGCTCGCTAGCGGTTTCCTACAATGAGCAGTTCTTC.

The rearrangement uses TRBV6-5 and TRBJ2-1; 7 bases map to TRBD1. CDR1 and CDR2 (germline): MNHEY, SVGAGI. This CDR3 contains 15 residues. J gave up 4 bases and V 6 bases, and 9 bases lay outside the gene matches. In DNA form, the CDR3 reads TGTGCCAGCAGCCCCGAGAGGGGGCGGTACAATGAGCAGTTCTTC. Translating it yields CASSPERGRYNEQFF.

The chain recombines TRBV4-3 with TRBJ2-2; D is unresolved. The length of the CDR3 is 16 residues. Trimming removed 0 bases from V and 0 bases from J, with 8 bases in between. Germline V lookup: CDR1 LGHNA, CDR2 YSLEER. This chain's CDR3 is CASSQDSTANTGELFF. CDR3 nucleotide sequence: TGCGCCAGCAGCCAAGATTCAACAGCGAACACCGGGGAGCTGTTTTTT.

The chain joins TRBV4-3 to TRBJ2-7; the match to TRBD2 covers 14 bases. From germline, CDR1 is LGHNA and CDR2 YSLEER. With 4 bases clipped from V and 5 bases from J, the junction kept 4 bases outside the gene matches. The CDR3 is 15 amino acids. This CDR3 is CASSLGTSGSNEQYF. In DNA form, the CDR3 reads TGCGCCAGCAGCCTCGGGACTAGCGGGAGTAACGAGCAGTACTTC.

This chain joins TRBV27 and TRBJ1-5, with D possibly matching TRBD1 (6 bases). This CDR3 has 14 amino acids. The germline V gene has CDR1 MNHEY and CDR2 SMNVEV (reference sequence). V was trimmed by 2 bases and J by 3 bases, leaving 8 bases between them. DNA for the CDR3: TGTGCCAGCAGTTTACAGGGGATCAATCAGCCCCAGCATTTT. Protein: CASSLQGINQPQHF.

A few counts support this clone. The genes are TRBV7-9 and TRBJ2-2, with 7 bases that match TRBD1. Germline V gene sequence: CDR1 SEHNR, CDR2 FQNEAQ (reference sequence). This CDR3 spans 18 amino acids. V lost 0 bases and J lost 4; bases outside the gene matches: 11. The CDR3 sequence is CASSLAPRPDRFTGELFF. CDR3 DNA sequence: TGTGCCAGCAGCTTAGCGCCTAGGCCGGACAGGTTCACCGGGGAGCTGTTTTTT.

The chain employs TRBV7-9 and TRBJ1-4, with 9 bases lining up with TRBD1. The V and J ends lost 5 bases and 8 bases, in that order; junction bases with no gene match: 6. Germline lookup yields CDR1 SEHNR and CDR2 FQNEAQ (reference sequence). This CDR3 is 14 amino acids long. The CDR3 sequence is CASSPRDRAEKLFF. DNA of the CDR3: TGTGCCAGCAGCCCTCGGGACAGGGCCGAAAAACTGTTTTTT.

The chain is built from TRBV18 and TRBJ1-2; tentative D call: TRBD1 (5 bases). The CDR3 contains 13 residues. V gave up 6 bases and J gave up 7 bases, with 15 bases separating them. The germline V gene encodes CDR1 KGHSH and CDR2 LQKENI. The CDR3 is CASSGQRQSGYTF. In DNA form, the CDR3 reads TGTGCCAGCTCCGGGCAGCGACAGAGTGGCTACACCTTC. The complete variable domain, with remaining parts taken from reference TRBV18 and TRBJ1-2, reads NAGVMQNPRHLVRRRGQEARLRCSPMKGHSHVYWYRQLPEEGLKFMVYLQKENIIDESGMPKERFSAEFPKEGPSILRIQQVVRGDSAAYFCASSGQRQSGYTFGSGTRLTVV.

V and J are TRBV12-3 or TRBV12-4 and TRBJ1-1; no firm D call. This CDR3 is built from 13 residues. V lost 5 bases to trimming and J lost 10 bases, with 17 bases between them. The CDR3 nucleotides are TGTGCCAGCAGTCCCCCCTACCCTTCTGGAGCTTTCTTT. This codes for CASSPPYPSGAFF.

The rearrangement uses TRBV9 and TRBJ2-7, with 8 positions matching TRBD1. CDR3 length equals 15 residues. The J segment lost 3 bases and the V segment lost 4 bases, leaving 9 bases of the junction unmatched. Germline V gene sequence: CDR1 SGDLS, CDR2 YYNGEE. In DNA, the CDR3 is TGTGCCAGCAGCCTAGGACAGGGAAAAGGCTACGAGCAGTACTTC. Protein sequence: CASSLGQGKGYEQYF.

V gene TRBV28 combines with J gene TRBJ2-7; 12 bases agree with TRBD2. The J segment lost 3 bases and the V segment lost 3 bases, leaving 12 bases of the junction unmatched. This CDR3 spans 18 amino acids. CDR1 is MDHEN, CDR2 SYDVKM, per germline. CDR3 coding DNA: TGTGCCAGCAGTTTGTCTTGGCTAGCGGGAGGGAGCGGCTACGAGCAGTACTTC. Its protein is CASSLSWLAGGSGYEQYF.

This chain connects TRBV19 to TRBJ2-7, with 8 bases lining up with TRBD1. The CDR3 is 18 amino acids. V gave up 3 bases and J gave up 0 bases; unmatched junction bases: 13. Looked up from germline, CDR1 is LNHDA and CDR2 is SQIVND (reference sequence). The CDR3 sequence is CASSIARQGWGSSYEQYF. The CDR3 DNA reads as TGTGCCAGTAGTATTGCGAGACAGGGGTGGGGAAGCTCCTACGAGCAGTACTTC.

The chain couples TRBV28 to TRBJ1-3, with 8 bases that match TRBD1. The CDR3 is 17 residues long. V shed 5 bases and J 1 base; nucleotides not matched to a gene: 10. The germline V gene has CDR1 MDHEN and CDR2 SYDVKM. DNA for the CDR3: TGTGCCAGCAGTCCCCCCTGGGGACAGGCTTCTGGAAACACCATATATTTT. Translation: CASSPPWGQASGNTIYF.

The chain joins TRBV25-1 to TRBJ1-6; the D gene is possibly TRBD1 (6 bases). This CDR3 region has 14 residues. The germline CDR1 and CDR2 sequences are MGHDK and SYGVNS. The germline V and J ends were trimmed by 4 bases and 9 bases, with 13 bases remaining between them. The CDR3 sequence: CASSAGTPISPLHF. CDR3 bases: TGTGCCAGCAGTGCCGGGACACCGATTTCACCCCTCCACTTT.

The chain combines TRBV12-3 or TRBV12-4 with TRBJ2-2; D perhaps matches TRBD2 (6 bases). CDR3 length: 12 residues. Between the trimmed V and J ends, which lost 9 bases and 6 bases, there was a span of 11 bases. The CDR3 bases are TGTGCCAGTCACGGAGGGGCCGGGGAGCTGTTTTTT. Translated, it gives CASHGGAGELFF.

This clone was counted only a few times. Other DNA sequences in this specimen translate into the identical CDR3. The chain combines TRBV9 with TRBJ1-3, with D maybe TRBD1 (5 bases). Per the germline V gene, CDR1 is SGDLS and CDR2 is YYNGEE. Trimming pared 2 bases from V and 3 bases from J, leaving 12 bases between. The CDR3 is 15 residues long. CDR3 sequence (DNA): TGTGCCAGCAGCGTGGGGGGAGGTAGTGGAAACACCATATATTTT. Protein: CASSVGGGSGNTIYF.